This T cell receptor beta chain was documented in a study of control samples from healthy donors and cancer patients. The data were produced by immunoSEQ multiplex PCR, yet TCRdb's version contains in-frame clones alone and is incomplete. The sample carries around 160,000 clones, more than 85% recorded once. Sequenced sample: blood. This TCR was recovered from a man younger than 35 in good health.

CDR3 region: CASSPLRLAGGLETQYF. The CDR3 region has the DNA TGTGCCAGCAGTCCCCTGAGACTAGCGGGGGGGCTGGAGACCCAGTACTTC. The V call is TRBV9, the J call TRBJ2-5; 14 bases fit TRBD2. The V gene's germline CDR1 is SGDLS and CDR2 YYNGEE. The CDR3 is made up of 17 amino acids. V trimming: 5 bases; J trimming: 5 bases; junction bases outside the gene matches: 11. The full variable domain, with the rest looked up from reference TRBV9 and TRBJ2-5, is DSGVTQTPKHLITATGQRVTLRCSPRSGDLSVYWYQQSLDQGLQFLIQYYNGEERAKGNILERFSAQQFPDLHSELNLSSLELGDSALYFCASSPLRLAGGLETQYFGPGTRLLVL.